This TCR beta chain was captured by sequencing in a study of cytomegalovirus exposure and HLA in healthy donors. Concerning this clone itself: Its antigen is undetermined.

Findings and caveats of the study: For cytomegalovirus status, the classifier reportedly gave diagnoses with high specificity and sensitivity. The Asian-associated ancestry cluster reportedly had fewer N-insertions than the roughly 700-donor mean in a later analysis. TCR beta chains numbering more than 150 were designated cytomegalovirus-associated.

The PCR made use of 60 Vbeta and 13 Jbeta primers. Using immunoSEQ multiplex PCR, the repertoire was profiled, and TCRdb retains in-frame clones only, with some absent. The top ten hold over 4% of the sample, which has about 190,000 clones, roughly 75% seen once. The CDR3 extends over 12 amino acids. Germline CDR1 and CDR2: SGHTA and FQGNSA. V lost 0 bases and J lost 9, with 8 bases in between. This chain connects TRBV7-2 to TRBJ2-5; D is unresolved. Sequencing was performed on PBMCs. The receptor was derived from a man aged 30 to 39 in good health and CMV-seropositive. The CDR3 spells CASSLALAAQYF. In DNA form, the CDR3 reads TGTGCCAGCAGCTTAGCGCTGGCGGCCCAGTACTTC.